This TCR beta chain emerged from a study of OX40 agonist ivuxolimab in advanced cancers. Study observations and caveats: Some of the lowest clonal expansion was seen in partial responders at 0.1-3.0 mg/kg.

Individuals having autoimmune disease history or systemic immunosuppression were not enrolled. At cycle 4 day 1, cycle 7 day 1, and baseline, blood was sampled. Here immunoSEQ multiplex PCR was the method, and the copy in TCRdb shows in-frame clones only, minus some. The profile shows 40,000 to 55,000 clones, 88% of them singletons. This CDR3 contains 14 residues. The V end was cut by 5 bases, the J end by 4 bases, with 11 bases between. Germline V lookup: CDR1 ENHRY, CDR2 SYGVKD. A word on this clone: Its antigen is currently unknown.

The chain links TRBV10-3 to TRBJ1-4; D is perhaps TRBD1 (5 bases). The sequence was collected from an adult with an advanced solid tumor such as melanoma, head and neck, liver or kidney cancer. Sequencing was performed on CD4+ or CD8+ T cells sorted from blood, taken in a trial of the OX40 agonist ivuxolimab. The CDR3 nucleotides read TGTGCCATCAGTCCGGGCCAGGGTAATGAAAAACTGTTTTTT. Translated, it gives CAISPGQGNEKLFF.